Listed here are 25 T cell receptor beta chains from one sample, sequenced in a study of control samples from healthy donors and cancer patients. The table came from immunoSEQ multiplex PCR; TCRdb's copy has only in-frame clones and leaves some out. The repertoire has tens of thousands of clones, approximately 85% of them found once; the top ten carry roughly 3.8%. The source material was blood. The receptors were sampled from a man over 45 in good health.

The chain carries TRBV6-1 and TRBJ1-5; 8 nucleotides agree with TRBD1. Trimming removed 3 bases from V and 2 bases from J; junction bases left unmatched: 6. CDR1 and CDR2 from the germline V gene are MNHNS and SASEGT. The CDR3 has 16 amino acids. CDR3 region: CASSEALTGGNQPQHF. CDR3 nucleotide sequence: TGTGCCAGCAGTGAGGCCCTGACAGGGGGCAATCAGCCCCAGCATTTT.

The rearrangement joins TRBV19 to TRBJ1-1; TRBD1 might be the D (6 bases). The CDR3 extends over 14 amino acids. V shed 5 bases and J shed 0 bases, with 10 bases lying between them. Germline V gene lookup returns CDR1 LNHDA and CDR2 SQIVND (reference sequence). The CDR3 loop is CASSSHRVNTEAFF. For the CDR3, the DNA is TGTGCCAGTAGTTCCCACAGGGTGAACACTGAAGCTTTCTTT. Combining the CDR3 with reference TRBV19 and TRBJ1-1 gives the whole variable domain DGGITQSPKYLFRKEGQNVTLSCEQNLNHDAMYWYRQDPGQGLRLIYYSQIVNDFQKGDIAEGYSVSREKKESFPLTVTSAQKNPTAFYLCASSSHRVNTEAFFGQGTRLTVV.

The rearrangement uses TRBV24-1 and TRBJ2-1, with no clear D. Trimming removed 2 bases at V and 0 bases at J, with 4 bases between. CDR3 size: 14 residues. CDR1 and CDR2 (germline): KGHDR, SFDVKD. The CDR3 loop reads CATSDSLSYNEQFF. For the CDR3, the DNA is TGTGCCACCAGTGATTCCCTCTCCTACAATGAGCAGTTCTTC.

The gene calls are TRBV5-6 and TRBJ2-3; D gene uncertain. Trimming cost V 0 bases and J 6 bases, with 8 bases left between them. CDR3 size: 13 residues. Germline values: CDR1 SGHDT, CDR2 YYEEEE. The CDR3 sequence: CASSLGEGDTQYF. DNA for the CDR3: TGTGCCAGCAGCTTGGGGGAAGGGGATACGCAGTATTTT.

The table lists this clone with a few counts. The V gene is TRBV6-2 or TRBV6-3, the J gene TRBJ1-4; 7 bases map to TRBD1. The CDR3 contains 15 residues. The V gene's germline CDR1 is MNHEY and CDR2 SVGEGT. The V gene end was trimmed by 4 bases and the J gene end by 2 bases; junction bases not matched to a gene: 4. The CDR3 here is CASSSRDSTNEKLFF. The DNA for the CDR3 is TGTGCCAGCAGTTCCAGGGACAGCACTAATGAAAAACTGTTTTTT.

This sequence joins TRBV18 and TRBJ2-7; 9 nucleotides line up with TRBD1. The V gene end was trimmed by 0 bases and the J gene end by 4 bases; junction bases not matched to a gene: 7. Germline CDR1 KGHSH, CDR2 LQKENI. CDR3 length: 16 amino acids. Here the CDR3 reads CASSPPSGQGVYEQYF. The CDR3 region has the DNA TGTGCCAGCTCACCACCTTCGGGACAGGGTGTTTACGAGCAGTACTTC. The variable domain in full, with the rest retrieved from reference TRBV18 and TRBJ2-7, is NAGVMQNPRHLVRRRGQEARLRCSPMKGHSHVYWYRQLPEEGLKFMVYLQKENIIDESGMPKERFSAEFPKEGPSILRIQQVVRGDSAAYFCASSPPSGQGVYEQYFGPGTRLTVT.

The chain is built from TRBV30 and TRBJ1-2; TRBD1 matches at 7 bases. This CDR3 has 13 residues. Germline lookup yields CDR1 GTSNPN and CDR2 SVGIG (reference sequence). V shed 8 bases, J shed 1 base, and the junction held 7 bases outside the gene matches. CDR3 sequence: CAAEGGGNYGYTF. DNA for the CDR3: TGTGCCGCCGAAGGGGGCGGTAACTATGGCTACACCTTC.

This clone was picked up one time. This chain uses TRBV5-1 with TRBJ1-1; no reliable D call. The CDR3 is made up of 14 amino acids. Deletions cut 0 bases from V and 0 bases from J, with 6 bases between. Germline values: CDR1 SGHRS, CDR2 YFSETQ. The CDR3 sequence is CASSLGSMNTEAFF. In DNA form, the CDR3 reads TGCGCCAGCAGCTTGGGCAGCATGAACACTGAAGCTTTCTTT. The full variable domain, completed using reference TRBV5-1 and TRBJ1-1, is KAGVTQTPRYLIKTRGQQVTLSCSPISGHRSVSWYQQTPGQGLQFLFEYFSETQRNKGNFPGRFSGRQFSNSRSEMNVSTLELGDSALYLCASSLGSMNTEAFFGQGTRLTVV.

The chain employs TRBV27 and TRBJ2-3, with D unresolved. The CDR3 contains 15 residues. Germline CDR1 MNHEY, CDR2 SMNVEV (reference sequence). Trimming took 3 bases from V and 6 from J, leaving 16 bases between them. The CDR3 nucleotides are TGTGCCAGCAGTTTCTCCCCTCCCTTAGTGGATACGCAGTATTTT. Translated: CASSFSPPLVDTQYF.

The chain links TRBV10-3 to TRBJ2-1, with D uncertain. Germline CDR1 is ENHRY and CDR2 is SYGVKD. The CDR3 extends over 13 amino acids. Trimming took 0 bases from V and 8 from J, leaving 8 bases between them. The CDR3 region is CAISESQGHEQFF. CDR3 nucleotide sequence: TGTGCCATCAGTGAGTCGCAAGGGCATGAGCAGTTCTTC.

The chain employs TRBV6-1 and TRBJ2-1; 15 bases match TRBD2. This CDR3 contains 18 residues. Per the germline V gene, CDR1 is MNHNS and CDR2 is SASEGT. V lost 4 bases, J lost 9 bases, and 13 bases stayed unmatched. CDR3 protein: CASSGTSGRAPVRGEQFF. CDR3 bases: TGTGCCAGCAGTGGGACTAGCGGGAGGGCCCCGGTTCGGGGTGAGCAGTTCTTC.

The chain joins TRBV3-1 (or the pseudogene TRBV3-2) to TRBJ1-1, with TRBD1 as a possible D gene (5 bases). CDR1 is LGHDT and CDR2 is YNNKEL in the germline V gene (reference sequence). V was pared by 2 bases and J by 5 bases, with 9 bases between. The CDR3 spans 13 residues. The CDR3: CASSQISGTEAFF. The CDR3 nucleotides read TGTGCCAGCAGCCAAATTTCAGGGACTGAAGCTTTCTTT.

This chain uses TRBV30 with TRBJ2-2, with 8 nucleotides matching TRBD2. This CDR3 is built from 14 residues. CDR1 GTSNPN and CDR2 SVGIG come from the germline V gene (reference sequence). Trimming took 5 bases from V and 1 from J; bases not matched to a gene: 3. The CDR3 coding sequence is TGTGCCTGGGCTAGCGGGCAGAACACCGGGGAGCTGTTTTTT. Amino acid sequence: CAWASGQNTGELFF.

This clone occurred a few times. The genes are TRBV19 and TRBJ2-7, with 8 positions matching TRBD1. CDR3 size: 16 residues. Trimming removed 5 bases from V and 3 bases from J; junction bases left unmatched: 12. Germline V CDR1 and CDR2: LNHDA, SQIVND (reference sequence). CDR3 DNA: TGTGCCAGTAGTCCAGCCCCCGGGACAGGTAACTACGAGCAGTACTTC. Protein: CASSPAPGTGNYEQYF. Drawing the rest from reference TRBV19 and TRBJ2-7, the complete variable domain is DGGITQSPKYLFRKEGQNVTLSCEQNLNHDAMYWYRQDPGQGLRLIYYSQIVNDFQKGDIAEGYSVSREKKESFPLTVTSAQKNPTAFYLCASSPAPGTGNYEQYFGPGTRLTVT.

This sequence joins TRBV6-1 and TRBJ2-7; no clear D. Deletions cut 1 base from V and 4 bases from J, with 8 bases between. Germline V lookup: CDR1 MNHNS, CDR2 SASEGT. CDR3 length: 13 residues. Here the CDR3 reads CASSEVAAYEQYF. CDR3 DNA sequence: TGTGCCAGCAGTGAAGTCGCGGCTTACGAGCAGTACTTC.

The rearrangement links TRBV19 to TRBJ1-3; 7 bases are a match to TRBD1. The germline CDR1 and CDR2 sequences are LNHDA and SQIVND (reference sequence). The CDR3 runs 14 residues. J lost 0 bases, V lost 6 bases, and 2 bases had no gene match. The CDR3 nucleotides are TGTGCCAGTAGGACAGGGAGCTCTGGAAACACCATATATTTT. Protein product: CASRTGSSGNTIYF.

V and J are TRBV9 and TRBJ2-2; maybe TRBD1 (5 bases). Trimming removed 0 bases at V and 1 base at J, with 13 bases between. The germline V gene has CDR1 SGDLS and CDR2 YYNGEE. The CDR3 loop spans 17 amino acids. The CDR3 DNA reads TGTGCCAGCAGCGTAGAGGGGATAGCAGTGAACACCGGGGAGCTGTTTTTT. This gives the protein CASSVEGIAVNTGELFF. Together with reference TRBV9 and TRBJ2-2, the CDR3 gives the full variable domain: DSGVTQTPKHLITATGQRVTLRCSPRSGDLSVYWYQQSLDQGLQFLIQYYNGEERAKGNILERFSAQQFPDLHSELNLSSLELGDSALYFCASSVEGIAVNTGELFFGEGSRLTVL.

The V and J genes are TRBV28 and TRBJ2-7, with 10 bases aligning to TRBD2. Losses at the gene ends were 6 bases for V and 6 bases for J; bases not matched to a gene: 11. Germline values: CDR1 MDHEN, CDR2 SYDVKM. The CDR3 extends over 15 amino acids. CDR3 in amino acids: CASRRRLLAGVEQYF. The DNA of the CDR3 is TGTGCCAGCAGGCGCCGCCTGCTAGCGGGAGTCGAGCAGTACTTC.

This clone was observed once. The chain employs TRBV6-1 and TRBJ1-3, with D possibly matching TRBD1 (6 bases). Germline V gives CDR1 MNHNS, CDR2 SASEGT. Trimming removed 3 bases from V and 8 bases from J, with 8 bases in between. The CDR3 has 12 amino acids. DNA of the CDR3: TGTGCCAGCAGTGATAGGGGGTACACCATATATTTT. Translated: CASSDRGYTIYF.

This sequence joins TRBV6-5 and TRBJ2-1; D is perhaps TRBD1 (6 bases). The germline CDR1 and CDR2 sequences are MNHEY and SVGAGI. V gave up 2 bases and J gave up 9 bases, with 11 bases separating them. This CDR3 has 13 amino acids. The CDR3 loop reads CASSYPGVLEQFF. CDR3 nucleotide sequence: TGTGCCAGCAGTTACCCAGGGGTACTTGAGCAGTTCTTC.

The rearrangement joins TRBV29-1 to TRBJ2-3, with D unresolved. There are 12 residues in the CDR3. Germline V gives CDR1 SQVTM, CDR2 ANQGSEA. V lost 2 bases, J lost 4 bases, and 7 bases lay in between. CDR3 sequence reads: CSVEKSADTQYF. Here the CDR3 DNA reads TGCAGCGTTGAAAAATCGGCAGATACGCAGTATTTT.

The V and J genes are TRBV28 and TRBJ2-7; tentatively, D is TRBD1 (5 bases). The germline gives CDR1 MDHEN, CDR2 SYDVKM. V gave up 8 bases and J gave up 3 bases, with 14 bases separating them. The length of the CDR3 is 13 residues. DNA for the CDR3: TGTGCCAGCGGCCGGACACTTATCTACGAGCAGTACTTC. The encoded protein is CASGRTLIYEQYF.

V is TRBV5-8 and J is TRBJ1-1, with a tentative D call TRBD1 (5 bases). V was trimmed by 3 bases and J by 5 bases, leaving 5 bases between them. CDR1 is SGHTS and CDR2 is YDEGEE in the germline V gene. The CDR3 length is 11 residues. The CDR3: CASSWGTEAFF. For the CDR3, the DNA is TGTGCCAGCAGCTGGGGGACTGAAGCTTTCTTT.

The chain employs TRBV6-5 and TRBJ1-1; 7 bases agree with TRBD1. CDR1 is MNHEY and CDR2 is SVGAGI in the germline V gene. V lost 0 bases, J lost 2 bases, and 0 bases stayed unmatched. CDR3 length: 14 residues. CDR3 DNA sequence: TGTGCCAGCAGTTACTCAGGGGGCAACACTGAAGCTTTCTTT. This gives the protein CASSYSGGNTEAFF.

This clone appeared a few times. The chain joins TRBV14 to TRBJ2-7, with 10 bases that match TRBD2. The trim removed 4 bases at V and 4 bases at J, leaving 13 bases unmatched. In germline, CDR1 is SGHDN, CDR2 FVKESK. This CDR3 region has 17 residues. The CDR3: CASSPRVAGGEGYEQYF. CDR3 DNA: TGTGCCAGCAGCCCTCGAGTAGCGGGGGGAGAAGGGTACGAGCAGTACTTC. Full variable domain (missing parts from reference TRBV14 and TRBJ2-7): EAGVTQFPSHSVIEKGQTVTLRCDPISGHDNLYWYRRVMGKEIKFLLHFVKESKQDESGMPNNRFLAERTGGTYSTLKVQPAELEDSGVYFCASSPRVAGGEGYEQYFGPGTRLTVT.